Listed below are T cell receptor beta chains from one sample, sequenced in a study of cytomegalovirus exposure and HLA in healthy donors. Method: immunoSEQ multiplex PCR; TCRdb's copy keeps in-frame clones and lacks some. The table includes hundreds of thousands of clones, roughly 84% detected once. Input material: PBMCs. The receptors were sampled from a woman aged 18-29 years in good health and CMV-seropositive. The CDR3 runs from the conserved cysteine through the conserved F or W.

V gene: TRBV27; J gene: TRBJ2-7; CDR3 length: 13; CDR3 protein: CASVGQGAHEQYF
V gene: TRBV28; J gene: TRBJ2-7; CDR3 length: 15; CDR3 protein: CASRLGLAGQDEQYF
V gene: TRBV28; J gene: TRBJ1-2; CDR3 length: 12; CDR3 protein: CASSFRRYGYTF
V gene: TRBV11-2; J gene: TRBJ2-3; CDR3 length: 16; CDR3 protein: CASSLRGQSSTDTQYF
V gene: TRBV11-2; J gene: TRBJ1-1; CDR3 length: 15; CDR3 protein: CASSLVKGRGTEAFF
V gene: TRBV5-1; J gene: TRBJ2-1; CDR3 length: 15; CDR3 protein: CASSPVGGSMNEQFF
V gene: TRBV2; J gene: TRBJ2-1; CDR3 length: 14; CDR3 protein: CASRTGTRYNEQFF
V gene: TRBV9; J gene: TRBJ2-1; CDR3 length: 15; CDR3 protein: CASSVSGRGYNEQFF
V gene: TRBV19; J gene: TRBJ1-5; CDR3 length: 15; CDR3 protein: CASGQGVYSNQPQHF
V gene: TRBV28; J gene: TRBJ2-7; CDR3 length: 15; CDR3 protein: CASSLLGTSATEQYF
V gene: TRBV28; J gene: TRBJ2-7; CDR3 length: 15; CDR3 protein: CASTLGGTSGIEQYF
V gene: TRBV2; J gene: TRBJ1-2; CDR3 length: 16; CDR3 protein: CASSERVGTIHIGYTF
V gene: TRBV27; J gene: TRBJ2-1; CDR3 length: 15; CDR3 protein: CASGLAGGYYNEQFF
V gene: TRBV5-4; J gene: TRBJ2-3; CDR3 length: 15; CDR3 protein: CASSPRDRGTDTQYF
V gene: TRBV28; J gene: TRBJ2-3; CDR3 length: 15; CDR3 protein: CASGIGGASTDTQYF
V gene: TRBV28; J gene: TRBJ1-5; CDR3 length: 14; CDR3 protein: CASSRVNSNQPQHF
V gene: TRBV5-4; J gene: TRBJ2-7; CDR3 length: 15; CDR3 protein: CASSAGLAGAYEQYF
V gene: TRBV4-1; J gene: TRBJ2-7; CDR3 length: 17; CDR3 protein: CASSQDSGGGGTYEQYF
V gene: TRBV6-5; J gene: TRBJ2-7; CDR3 length: 11; CDR3 protein: CASSYGSEQYF
V gene: TRBV30; J gene: TRBJ1-1; CDR3 length: 13; CDR3 protein: CAWTHTGVGAAFF
V gene: TRBV2; J gene: TRBJ2-3; CDR3 length: 17; CDR3 protein: CASSDPASGRPGNTQYF
V gene: TRBV27; J gene: TRBJ2-7; CDR3 length: 13; CDR3 protein: CASSPTTRHEQYF
V gene: TRBV27; J gene: TRBJ1-1; CDR3 length: 14; CDR3 protein: CASSYRRMNTEAFF
V gene: TRBV2; J gene: TRBJ2-7; CDR3 length: 13; CDR3 protein: CASSGFSSYEQYF
V gene: TRBV27; J gene: TRBJ2-1; CDR3 length: 13; CDR3 protein: CASSIQGRNEQFF
V gene: TRBV7-2; J gene: TRBJ2-2; CDR3 length: 14; CDR3 protein: CASSLGWRRQELFF
V gene: TRBV4-2; J gene: TRBJ2-7; CDR3 length: 12; CDR3 protein: CASGDPSYEQYF
V gene: TRBV10-1; J gene: TRBJ2-7; CDR3 length: 13; CDR3 protein: CASSESRGDEQYF
V gene: TRBV7-9; J gene: TRBJ2-1; CDR3 length: 15; CDR3 protein: CASSLGGTGSDEQFF
V gene: TRBV2; J gene: TRBJ2-3; CDR3 length: 15; CDR3 protein: CASSGLAGSTDTQYF
V gene: TRBV4-2; J gene: TRBJ1-5; CDR3 length: 15; CDR3 protein: CASSQDRTGNQPQHF
V gene: TRBV6-4; J gene: TRBJ1-2; CDR3 length: 16; CDR3 protein: CASRVSGTGPLYGYTF
V gene: TRBV5-5; J gene: TRBJ2-1; CDR3 length: 15; CDR3 protein: CASSPTGLAGNEQFF
V gene: TRBV19; J gene: TRBJ2-7; CDR3 length: 16; CDR3 protein: CASSSYSAGGPCEQYF
V gene: TRBV28; J gene: TRBJ1-2; CDR3 length: 14; CDR3 protein: CASSPGQGNYGYTF
V gene: TRBV5-6; J gene: TRBJ2-3; CDR3 length: 15; CDR3 protein: CASSPLAGRTDTQYF
V gene: TRBV6-6; J gene: TRBJ2-7; CDR3 length: 15; CDR3 protein: CASSYSASGAYEQYF
V gene: TRBV7-3; J gene: TRBJ2-2; CDR3 length: 14; CDR3 protein: CASSWGLNTGELFF
V gene: TRBV4-2; J gene: TRBJ2-1; CDR3 length: 17; CDR3 protein: CASSQDPGTSGLNEQFF
V gene: TRBV5-1; J gene: TRBJ2-3; CDR3 length: 15; CDR3 protein: CASSLDSGSADTQYF